These 30 T cell receptor beta chains were all obtained from the same sample, sequenced in a study of blood T cell repertoires in COVID-19. Clones were read by immunoSEQ multiplex PCR, and TCRdb kept only the in-frame ones, dropping some. The data hold hundreds of thousands of clones, with about 82% observed a single time. The specimen was peripheral blood. All receptors come from a woman aged 80 or over with COVID-19, enrolled during active disease.

The gene calls are TRBV6-6 and TRBJ1-3; 7 nucleotides match TRBD1. CDR3 length: 12 amino acids. Unmatched junction bases numbered 5, after V lost 4 bases and J lost 11 bases. Germline values: CDR1 MNHNY, CDR2 SVGAGI (reference sequence). CDR3 in DNA: TGTGCCAGCAGTTCCACAGGGGATCCCATATATTTT. It encodes CASSSTGDPIYF.

This chain connects TRBV7-2 to TRBJ2-1, with 8 bases aligning to TRBD1. This CDR3 has 15 amino acids. Germline CDR1 SGHTA, CDR2 FQGNSA. Trimming at V came to 3 bases and at J to 8 bases, leaving 9 bases not matched to a gene. The CDR3 DNA follows: TGTGCCAGCAGCTTTGCAGGGGGCGCGATTGATGAGCAGTTCTTC. Its translation: CASSFAGGAIDEQFF.

The chain has TRBV6-2 or TRBV6-3 and TRBJ2-7; 7 positions agree with TRBD2. Germline V gene lookup returns CDR1 MNHEY and CDR2 SVGEGT. The CDR3 runs 14 residues. Trimming cost V 3 bases and J 4 bases; bases outside gene matches: 6. The CDR3, as DNA: TGTGCCAGCAGTTATGGGCAGGGAGGGTACGAGCAGTACTTC. Protein: CASSYGQGGYEQYF.

CDR3 loop: CASSLGVTATNEKLFF. CDR3 DNA: TGTGCCAGCAGCCTAGGGGTGACAGCAACTAATGAAAAACTGTTTTTT. V is TRBV7-9 and J is TRBJ1-4, with a weak D call TRBD1 (5 bases). Per germline, CDR1 SEHNR and CDR2 FQNEAQ (reference sequence). V lost 5 bases and J lost 0, with 13 bases in between. The CDR3 runs to 16 residues.

The genes are TRBV11-2 and TRBJ1-1, with 8 bases matching TRBD1. Trimming cost V 3 bases and J 5 bases; bases outside gene matches: 5. Germline V gene data show CDR1 as SGHAT and CDR2 as FQNNGV. The CDR3 runs 14 residues. In nucleotides, the CDR3 is TGTGCCAGCAGCTTCGGACAGGGAAGGACTGAAGCTTTCTTT. It specifies CASSFGQGRTEAFF.

The table lists this clone with a few counts. This chain connects TRBV6-5 to TRBJ1-6, with 7 bases that match TRBD1. V lost 6 bases, J lost 13 bases, and 15 bases stayed unmatched. Germline V gene lookup returns CDR1 MNHEY and CDR2 SVGAGI. This CDR3 region has 15 residues. The CDR3 DNA sequence: TGTGCCAGCAGGACGGACAGGAGGTCCTCTGGGCCCCTCCACTTT. Its translation is CASRTDRRSSGPLHF.

This chain links TRBV3-1 (or the pseudogene TRBV3-2) with TRBJ2-2, with D perhaps TRBD2 (6 bases). The germline gives CDR1 LGHDT, CDR2 YNNKEL (reference sequence). V was trimmed by 3 bases and J by 3 bases, leaving 14 bases between them. CDR3 length: 16 amino acids. As DNA, the CDR3 is TGTGCCAGCAGCCATGCGTGGCGGAGGGACACCGGGGAGCTGTTTTTT. Translation gives CASSHAWRRDTGELFF.

The gene calls are TRBV5-1 and TRBJ2-4; 7 bases map to TRBD1. The junction had 9 bases not matched to a gene; V was cut back by 4 bases and J by 5 bases. Germline assignment: CDR1 SGHRS and CDR2 YFSETQ. This CDR3 region has 15 residues. The CDR3: CASSDPRQGENIQYF. The DNA of the CDR3 is TGCGCCAGCAGCGACCCCCGACAGGGCGAAAACATTCAGTACTTC.

This clone turned up a few times. The V gene is TRBV5-1, the J gene TRBJ1-6; 8 bases are a match to TRBD1. Trimming removed 4 bases from V and 6 bases from J; junction bases left unmatched: 15. This CDR3 is built from 18 residues. Germline CDR1 and CDR2: SGHRS and YFSETQ. In DNA, the CDR3 is TGCGCCAGCAGCCGCGGAACCGGGACAGGCATGGGTAATTCACCCCTCCACTTT. Amino acid sequence: CASSRGTGTGMGNSPLHF.

This clone was seen more than once but under ten times. The chain links TRBV5-5 to TRBJ1-3; D possibly corresponds to TRBD1 (5 bases). This CDR3 has 15 residues. Looked up from germline, CDR1 is SGHKS and CDR2 is YYEKEE (reference sequence). V lost 0 bases, J lost 7 bases, and 14 bases lay in between. The CDR3 sequence: CASSLAPGASNTIYF. CDR3 sequence (DNA): TGTGCCAGCAGCTTGGCCCCTGGGGCGTCGAACACCATATATTTT. Supplemented by reference TRBV5-5 and TRBJ1-3, the full variable domain reads DAGVTQSPTHLIKTRGQQVTLRCSPISGHKSVSWYQQVLGQGPQFIFQYYEKEERGRGNFPDRFSARQFPNYSSELNVNALLLGDSALYLCASSLAPGASNTIYFGEGSWLTVV.

The V and J genes are TRBV7-2 and TRBJ2-5, with D possibly being TRBD1 (6 bases). Germline CDR1 and CDR2: SGHTA and FQGNSA. The CDR3 runs to 16 residues. The ends were cut back, 7 bases at V and 4 bases at J, with 22 bases in the middle. CDR3 DNA: TGTGCCAGCACCTATGGTTCCGGCAGGGGTAGAGAGACCCAGTACTTC. Translation gives CASTYGSGRGRETQYF.

The J gene is TRBJ1-1, the V gene TRBV6-6, with D possibly TRBD1 on 5 matching bases. V shed 8 bases and J shed 6 bases, with 19 bases lying between them. The CDR3 is made up of 14 amino acids. CDR1 MNHNY and CDR2 SVGAGI come from the germline V gene (reference sequence). The CDR3 DNA reads as TGTGCCAGCGCCGCGCCGGGGGGGAATTCTGAAGCTTTCTTT. Translated, it gives CASAAPGGNSEAFF.

As concerns this clone: At the DNA level, this CDR3 is encoded by other sequences in the same sample as well. This chain connects TRBV28 to TRBJ2-7; no clear D. The germline V and J ends were trimmed by 6 bases and 0 bases, with 6 bases remaining between them. CDR3 length equals 12 residues. CDR1 and CDR2 from the germline V gene are MDHEN and SYDVKM. The CDR3 region is CASSSSSYEQYF. CDR3 DNA: TGTGCCAGCAGCTCCAGCTCCTACGAGCAGTACTTC.

The genes are TRBV12-5 and TRBJ1-1; 7 nucleotides align to TRBD1. The CDR3 length is 14 residues. CDR1 LGHNT and CDR2 FRNRAP come from the germline V gene. Trimming at V came to 4 bases and at J to 3 bases, leaving 5 bases not matched to a gene. Here the CDR3 reads CASGSQGGHTEAFF. CDR3 bases: TGTGCTAGTGGTTCCCAAGGGGGCCACACTGAAGCTTTCTTT.

The genes are TRBV19 and TRBJ1-2, with TRBD1 matching 8 bases. Germline assignment: CDR1 LNHDA and CDR2 SQIVND (reference sequence). V lost 5 bases, J lost 7 bases, and 9 bases stayed unmatched. This CDR3 region has 14 residues. DNA for the CDR3: TGTGCCAGTAGTCCGGGACAGGCATACGTTGGCTACACCTTC. The encoded protein is CASSPGQAYVGYTF.

This clone was detected only a few times. This chain links TRBV9 with TRBJ1-2; D not resolved. Germline CDR1 reads SGDLS; CDR2 reads YYNGEE. The CDR3 is made up of 16 amino acids. V lost 0 bases and J lost 6, with 18 bases in between. The CDR3 DNA sequence: TGTGCCAGCAGCGTAGATCCCCTGGCGCGGGTGAATGGCTACACCTTC. Protein sequence: CASSVDPLARVNGYTF.

The V call is TRBV7-2, the J call TRBJ1-4, with TRBD1 matching 8 bases. This CDR3 has 14 residues. The J segment lost 8 bases and the V segment lost 5 bases, leaving 7 bases of the junction unmatched. In germline, CDR1 is SGHTA, CDR2 FQGNSA. Here the CDR3 DNA reads TGTGCCAGCAGCGTAAGACAGGGGAACGAAAAACTGTTTTTT. Residues: CASSVRQGNEKLFF.

The chain uses TRBV5-1 and TRBJ2-4, with D maybe TRBD2 (7 bases). V gave up 3 bases and J gave up 8 bases, with 15 bases separating them. Germline V CDR1 and CDR2: SGHRS, YFSETQ. The CDR3 runs to 14 residues. As DNA, the CDR3 is TGCGCCAGCAGCTCGACGGGGGGCCAAGACATTCAGTACTTC. This gives the protein CASSSTGGQDIQYF.

The chain employs TRBV24-1 and TRBJ2-1; 8 bases map to TRBD1. Germline CDR1 reads KGHDR; CDR2 reads SFDVKD. The CDR3 is 15 amino acids. The junction had 9 bases not matched to a gene; V was cut back by 4 bases and J by 8 bases. The CDR3 loop is CATSEPTGGRDEQFF. The CDR3, as DNA: TGTGCCACCAGTGAACCAACAGGGGGGCGGGATGAGCAGTTCTTC.

The chain is built from TRBV10-2 and TRBJ2-1; 7 positions match TRBD2. Germline CDR1 is WSHSY and CDR2 is SAAADI. Trimming took 8 bases from V and 3 from J; bases not matched to a gene: 4. This CDR3 is 13 amino acids long. The CDR3 is CASRDYFYNEQFF. Here the CDR3 DNA reads TGCGCCAGCCGGGACTATTTCTACAATGAGCAGTTCTTC.

The gene calls are TRBV5-6 and TRBJ1-1; perhaps TRBD1 as D (6 bases). The CDR3 length is 15 residues. Germline assignment: CDR1 SGHDT and CDR2 YYEEEE. V lost 4 bases and J lost 4, with 17 bases in between. This CDR3 reads CASSPGGGGITEAFF. For the CDR3, the DNA is TGTGCCAGCAGCCCGGGGGGGGGCGGAATCACTGAAGCTTTCTTT.

The rearrangement links TRBV29-1 to TRBJ1-2, with 10 nucleotides matching TRBD1. Germline CDR1 reads SQVTM; CDR2 reads ANQGSEA. The CDR3 length is 12 residues. After removal of 7 bases from V and 3 bases from J, the junction contained 2 bases not matched to a gene. The DNA for the CDR3 is TGCAGCGGCGGACAGGGGGACTATGGCTACACCTTC. Its translation is CSGGQGDYGYTF. The full variable domain, its missing parts supplied by reference TRBV29-1 and TRBJ1-2, is SAVISQKPSRDICQRGTSLTIQCQVDSQVTMMFWYRQQPGQSLTLIATANQGSEATYESGFVIDKFPISRPNLTFSTLTVSNMSPEDSSIYLCSGGQGDYGYTFGSGTRLTVV.

CDR3 in amino acids: CASSQDQARRNSPLHF. DNA of the CDR3: TGTGCCAGCAGCCAAGATCAGGCTCGACGGAATTCACCCCTCCACTTT. The genes are TRBV14 and TRBJ1-6; D not certain. V was cut by 0 bases and J by 7 bases, with 13 bases left in between. Germline V CDR1 and CDR2: SGHDN, FVKESK. The CDR3 is 16 amino acids.

This rearrangement joins TRBV3-1 (or the pseudogene TRBV3-2) to TRBJ1-1, with TRBD1 matching over 10 bases. V lost 4 bases to trimming and J lost 5 bases; unmatched junction nucleotides: 10. The CDR3 covers 16 residues. CDR1 is LGHDT and CDR2 is YNNKEL in the germline V gene (reference sequence). The chain's CDR3 is CASSRGTGVKNTEAFF. The CDR3 nucleotides are TGTGCCAGCAGCCGCGGGACAGGGGTGAAGAATACTGAAGCTTTCTTT.

The CDR3 sequence: CASSELSRKLFF. CDR3 nucleotides: TGTGCCAGCAGTGAACTTTCCCGAAAACTGTTTTTT. The J gene is TRBJ1-4, the V gene TRBV6-1; D remains ambiguous. The CDR3 sequence is 12 residues long. With 2 bases removed from V and 10 bases from J, the gap between germline ends came to 8 bases. Germline V lookup: CDR1 MNHNS, CDR2 SASEGT.

The chain recombines TRBV3-1 (or the pseudogene TRBV3-2) with TRBJ1-3, with a tentative D call TRBD1 (5 bases). In germline, CDR1 is LGHDT, CDR2 YNNKEL (reference sequence). This CDR3 region has 14 residues. V was cut by 3 bases and J by 1 base, with 7 bases left in between. CDR3 protein: CASSQKGSGNTIYF. In nucleotides, the CDR3 is TGTGCCAGCAGCCAGAAGGGGTCTGGAAACACCATATATTTT.

The sample holds a few counts of this clone. Other DNA variants within this sample encode the same CDR3. This sequence joins TRBV9 and TRBJ1-1; TRBD1 matches at 7 bases. The CDR3 is made up of 14 amino acids. The V gene's germline CDR1 is SGDLS and CDR2 YYNGEE. After removal of 2 bases from V and 2 bases from J, the junction contained 3 bases not matched to a gene. In DNA form, the CDR3 reads TGTGCCAGCAGCGTGGGACAGATCAACACTGAAGCTTTCTTT. It translates to CASSVGQINTEAFF.

In its sample, this clone was seen a few times. The chain uses TRBV19 and TRBJ1-5; 7 bases align to TRBD1. CDR3 size: 14 residues. Germline CDR1 and CDR2: LNHDA and SQIVND (reference sequence). V lost 3 bases, J lost 5 bases, and 4 bases stayed unmatched. The DNA for the CDR3 is TGTGCCAGTAGTATTGTAGGGGGCTATCAGCCCCAGCATTTT. Translating it yields CASSIVGGYQPQHF. Looking up the rest from reference TRBV19 and TRBJ1-5 gives the full variable domain: DGGITQSPKYLFRKEGQNVTLSCEQNLNHDAMYWYRQDPGQGLRLIYYSQIVNDFQKGDIAEGYSVSREKKESFPLTVTSAQKNPTAFYLCASSIVGGYQPQHFGDGTRLSIL.

This chain uses TRBV28 with TRBJ1-2; TRBD1 agrees at 9 bases. CDR3 length: 14 residues. Germline V gene lookup returns CDR1 MDHEN and CDR2 SYDVKM. With V trimmed by 5 bases and J by 8 bases, 9 bases remained unmatched. In DNA form, the CDR3 reads TGTGCCAGCAGTGACAGGGGGGCTCCAAGGGGCTACACCTTC. This translates into CASSDRGAPRGYTF.

The genes are TRBV6-2 or TRBV6-3 and TRBJ2-7, with 7 nucleotides matching TRBD1. The CDR3 length is 15 residues. V lost 5 bases and J lost 2; bases outside the gene matches: 9. The germline CDR1 and CDR2 sequences are MNHEY and SVGEGT. This chain's CDR3 is CASSNTWTGAYEQYV. Here the CDR3 DNA reads TGTGCCAGCAGTAACACTTGGACAGGCGCCTACGAGCAGTACGTC.